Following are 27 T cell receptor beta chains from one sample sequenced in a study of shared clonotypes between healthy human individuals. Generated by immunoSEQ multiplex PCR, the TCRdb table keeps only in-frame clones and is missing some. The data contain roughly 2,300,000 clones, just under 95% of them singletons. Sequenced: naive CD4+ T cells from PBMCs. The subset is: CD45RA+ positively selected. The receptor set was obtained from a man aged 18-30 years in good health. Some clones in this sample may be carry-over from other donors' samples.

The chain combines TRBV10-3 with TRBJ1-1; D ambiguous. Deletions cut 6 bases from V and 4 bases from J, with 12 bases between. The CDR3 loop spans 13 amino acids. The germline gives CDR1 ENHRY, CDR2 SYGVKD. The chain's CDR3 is CAISVRGSTEAFF. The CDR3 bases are TGTGCCATCAGCGTCAGAGGGAGCACTGAAGCTTTCTTT.

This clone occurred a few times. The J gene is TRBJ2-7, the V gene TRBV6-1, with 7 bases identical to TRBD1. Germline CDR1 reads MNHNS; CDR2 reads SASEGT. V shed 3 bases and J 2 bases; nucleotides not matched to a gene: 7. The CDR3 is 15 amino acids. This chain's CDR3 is CASSEGRDSTYEQYF. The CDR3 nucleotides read TGTGCCAGCAGTGAGGGTAGGGACAGCACCTACGAGCAGTACTTC.

CDR3 sequence reads: CASSERNSQHYEQYF. In nucleotides, the CDR3 is TGTGCCAGCAGTGAAAGGAACAGTCAGCATTACGAGCAGTACTTC. The chain carries TRBV6-1 and TRBJ2-7; no firm D call. Trimming took off 2 bases at V and 4 bases at J, with 15 bases between the two ends. Germline loops: CDR1 MNHNS, CDR2 SASEGT. The CDR3 runs to 15 residues.

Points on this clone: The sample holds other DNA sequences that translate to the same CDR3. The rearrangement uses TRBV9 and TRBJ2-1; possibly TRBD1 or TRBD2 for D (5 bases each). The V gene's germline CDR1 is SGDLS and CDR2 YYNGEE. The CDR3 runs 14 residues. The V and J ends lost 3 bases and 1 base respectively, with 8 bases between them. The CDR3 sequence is CASSAGGSYNEQFF. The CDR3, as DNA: TGTGCCAGCAGCGCTGGGGGATCCTACAATGAGCAGTTCTTC.

CDR3 sequence (DNA): TGTGCCAGCAGCCGGGGTGGACAGCCTTTCTCTGGAAACACCATATATTTT. Translating it yields CASSRGGQPFSGNTIYF. V is TRBV5-5 and J is TRBJ1-3, with D tentatively TRBD1 (6 bases). From germline, CDR1 is SGHKS and CDR2 YYEKEE (reference sequence). V was shortened by 4 bases and J by 0 bases, with 17 bases between the two germline ends. The CDR3 extends over 17 amino acids.

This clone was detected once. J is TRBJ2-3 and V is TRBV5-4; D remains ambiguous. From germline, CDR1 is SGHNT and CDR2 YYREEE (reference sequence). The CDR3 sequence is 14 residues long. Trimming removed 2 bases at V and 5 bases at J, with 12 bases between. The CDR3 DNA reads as TGTGCCAGCAGCTTCAGCGATGTTGGAGATACGCAGTATTTT. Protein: CASSFSDVGDTQYF.

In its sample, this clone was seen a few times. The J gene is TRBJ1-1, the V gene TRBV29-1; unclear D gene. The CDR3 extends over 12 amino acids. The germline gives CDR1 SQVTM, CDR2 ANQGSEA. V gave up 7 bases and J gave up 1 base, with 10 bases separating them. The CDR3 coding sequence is TGCAGCGCTTATCGGGCGAACACTGAAGCTTTCTTT. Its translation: CSAYRANTEAFF.

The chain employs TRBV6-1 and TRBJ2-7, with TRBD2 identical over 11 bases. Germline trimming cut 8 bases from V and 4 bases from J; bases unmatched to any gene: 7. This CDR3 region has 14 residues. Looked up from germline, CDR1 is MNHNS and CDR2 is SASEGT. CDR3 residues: CASGTSGVRYEQYF. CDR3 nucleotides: TGTGCCAGCGGGACTAGCGGAGTAAGGTACGAGCAGTACTTC.

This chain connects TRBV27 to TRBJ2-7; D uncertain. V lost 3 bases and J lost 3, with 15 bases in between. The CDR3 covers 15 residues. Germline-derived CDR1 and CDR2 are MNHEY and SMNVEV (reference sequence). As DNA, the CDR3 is TGTGCCAGCAGTTTTGGGGATTCTCCCGTCTACGAGCAGTACTTC. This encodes CASSFGDSPVYEQYF.

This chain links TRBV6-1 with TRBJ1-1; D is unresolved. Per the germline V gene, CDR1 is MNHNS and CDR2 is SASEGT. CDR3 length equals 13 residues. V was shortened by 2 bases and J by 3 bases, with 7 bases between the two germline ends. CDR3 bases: TGTGCCAGCAGTGAAACCAAGTACACTGAAGCTTTCTTT. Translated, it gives CASSETKYTEAFF.

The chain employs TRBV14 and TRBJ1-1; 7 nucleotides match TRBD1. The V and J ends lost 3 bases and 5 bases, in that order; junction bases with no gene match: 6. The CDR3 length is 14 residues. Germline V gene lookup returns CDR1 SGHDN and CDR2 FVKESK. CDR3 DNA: TGTGCCAGCAGCCAGCCGACAGGGTGGACTGAAGCTTTCTTT. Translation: CASSQPTGWTEAFF.

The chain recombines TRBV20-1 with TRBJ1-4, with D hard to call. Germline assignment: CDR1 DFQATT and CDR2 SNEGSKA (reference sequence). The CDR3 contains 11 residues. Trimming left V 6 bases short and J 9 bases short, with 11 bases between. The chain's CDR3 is CSAGPMQKLFF. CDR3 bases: TGCAGTGCCGGACCAATGCAAAAACTGTTTTTT.

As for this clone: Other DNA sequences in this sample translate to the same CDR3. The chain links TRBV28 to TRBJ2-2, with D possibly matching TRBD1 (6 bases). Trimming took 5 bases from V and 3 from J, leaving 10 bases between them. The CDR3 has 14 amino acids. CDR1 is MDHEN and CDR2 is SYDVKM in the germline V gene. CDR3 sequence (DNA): TGTGCCAGCAGTCTAGGGGGAGACACCGGGGAGCTGTTTTTT. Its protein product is CASSLGGDTGELFF.

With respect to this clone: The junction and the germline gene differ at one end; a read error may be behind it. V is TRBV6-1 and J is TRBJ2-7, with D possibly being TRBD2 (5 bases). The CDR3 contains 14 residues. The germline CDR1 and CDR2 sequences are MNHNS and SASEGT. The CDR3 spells CASSEASGSYVQYF. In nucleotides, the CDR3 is TGTGCCAGCAGTGAGGCAAGCGGTTCCTACGTGCAGTACTTC.

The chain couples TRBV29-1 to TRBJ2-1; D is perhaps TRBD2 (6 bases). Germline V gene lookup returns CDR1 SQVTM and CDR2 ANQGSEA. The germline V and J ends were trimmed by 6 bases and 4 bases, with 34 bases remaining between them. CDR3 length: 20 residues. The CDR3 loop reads CSVGKTIGPDAPGLYNEQFF. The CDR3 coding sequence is TGCAGCGTGGGTAAAACGATTGGTCCGGACGCCCCGGGACTGTACAATGAGCAGTTCTTC.

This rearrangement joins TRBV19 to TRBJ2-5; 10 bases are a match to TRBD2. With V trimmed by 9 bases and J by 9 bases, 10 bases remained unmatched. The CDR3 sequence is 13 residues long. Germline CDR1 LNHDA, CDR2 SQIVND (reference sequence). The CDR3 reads CASGLAATRAQYF. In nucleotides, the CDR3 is TGTGCCAGCGGACTAGCGGCCACAAGGGCCCAGTACTTC.

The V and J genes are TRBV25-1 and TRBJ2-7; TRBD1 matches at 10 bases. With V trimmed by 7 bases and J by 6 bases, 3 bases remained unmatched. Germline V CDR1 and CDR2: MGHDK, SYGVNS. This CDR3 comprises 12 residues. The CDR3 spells CASTGQGGEQYF. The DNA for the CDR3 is TGTGCCAGCACTGGACAGGGGGGCGAGCAGTACTTC.

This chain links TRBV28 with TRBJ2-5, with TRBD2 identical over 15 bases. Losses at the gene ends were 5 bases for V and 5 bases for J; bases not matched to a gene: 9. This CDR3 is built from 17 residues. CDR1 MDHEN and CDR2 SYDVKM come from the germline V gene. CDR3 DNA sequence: TGTGCCAGCAGTCCACTCGGACTAGCGGGAGGGCAGGAGACCCAGTACTTC. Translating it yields CASSPLGLAGGQETQYF.

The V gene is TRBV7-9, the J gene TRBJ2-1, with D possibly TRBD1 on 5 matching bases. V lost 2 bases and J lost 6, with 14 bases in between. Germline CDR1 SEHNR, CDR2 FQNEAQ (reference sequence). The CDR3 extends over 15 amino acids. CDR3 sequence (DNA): TGTGCCAGCAGCTTAAGGGGTATCGTCCGCAATGAGCAGTTCTTC. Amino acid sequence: CASSLRGIVRNEQFF.

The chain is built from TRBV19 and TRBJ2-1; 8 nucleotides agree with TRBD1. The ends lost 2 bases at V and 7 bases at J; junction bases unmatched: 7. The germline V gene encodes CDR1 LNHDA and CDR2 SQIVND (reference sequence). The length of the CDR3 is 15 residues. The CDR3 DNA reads TGTGCCAGTAGTATATTAACAGGGGGAAGGAATGAGCAGTTCTTC. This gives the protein CASSILTGGRNEQFF.

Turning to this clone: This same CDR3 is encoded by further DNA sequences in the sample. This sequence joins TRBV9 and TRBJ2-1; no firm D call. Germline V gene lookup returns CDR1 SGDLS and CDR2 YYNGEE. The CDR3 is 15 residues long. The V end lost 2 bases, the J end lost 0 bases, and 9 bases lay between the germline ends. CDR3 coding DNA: TGTGCCAGCAGCGTTTTAGCAAGCTCCTACAATGAGCAGTTCTTC. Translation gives CASSVLASSYNEQFF. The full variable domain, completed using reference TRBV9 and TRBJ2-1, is DSGVTQTPKHLITATGQRVTLRCSPRSGDLSVYWYQQSLDQGLQFLIQYYNGEERAKGNILERFSAQQFPDLHSELNLSSLELGDSALYFCASSVLASSYNEQFFGPGTRLTVL.

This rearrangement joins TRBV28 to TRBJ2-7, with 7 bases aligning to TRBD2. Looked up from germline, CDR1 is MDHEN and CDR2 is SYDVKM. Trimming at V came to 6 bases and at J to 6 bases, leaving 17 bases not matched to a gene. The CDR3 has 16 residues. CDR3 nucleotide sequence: TGTGCCAGCAGCCCCCGGGGGGTGGGCGGGTCGGCCGAGCAGTACTTC. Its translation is CASSPRGVGGSAEQYF.

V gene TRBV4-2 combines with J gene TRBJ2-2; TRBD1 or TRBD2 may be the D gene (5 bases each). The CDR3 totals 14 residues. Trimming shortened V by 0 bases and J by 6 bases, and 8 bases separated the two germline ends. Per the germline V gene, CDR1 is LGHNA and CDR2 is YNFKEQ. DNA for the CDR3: TGTGCCAGCAGCCAAGAGGGACCTCCCGGGGAGCTGTTTTTT. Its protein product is CASSQEGPPGELFF.

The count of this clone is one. The CDR3 coding sequence is TGTGCCAGCAGTGTAGGCAGTAGAAACATTCAGTACTTC. This encodes CASSVGSRNIQYF. V and J are TRBV25-1 and TRBJ2-4, with D unresolved. The length of the CDR3 is 13 residues. In germline, CDR1 is MGHDK, CDR2 SYGVNS. Trimming pared 4 bases from V and 6 bases from J, leaving 10 bases between.

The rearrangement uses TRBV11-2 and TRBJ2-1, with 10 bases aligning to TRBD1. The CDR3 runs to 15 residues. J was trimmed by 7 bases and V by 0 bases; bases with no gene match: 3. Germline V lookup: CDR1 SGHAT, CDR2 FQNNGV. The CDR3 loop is CASSLEGTGDNEQFF. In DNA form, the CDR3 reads TGTGCCAGCAGCTTAGAGGGGACAGGGGATAATGAGCAGTTCTTC.

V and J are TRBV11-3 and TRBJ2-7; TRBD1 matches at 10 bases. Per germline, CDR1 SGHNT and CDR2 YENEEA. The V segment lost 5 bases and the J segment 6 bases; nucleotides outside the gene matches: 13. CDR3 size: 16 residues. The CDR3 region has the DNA TGTGCCAGCAGCCGCAACCGGGACAGGGGAGACAGCGAGCAGTACTTC. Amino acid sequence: CASSRNRDRGDSEQYF.

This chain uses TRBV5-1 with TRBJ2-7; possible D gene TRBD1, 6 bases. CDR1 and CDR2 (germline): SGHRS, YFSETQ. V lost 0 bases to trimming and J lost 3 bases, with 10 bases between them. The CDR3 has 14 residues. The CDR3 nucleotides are TGCGCCAGCAGCTTGGCCGACAGGCTCTACGAGCAGTACTTC. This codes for CASSLADRLYEQYF.